This paragraph reports one T cell receptor (beta chain). Its cognate antigen is unknown. Clones were read by immunoSEQ multiplex PCR, and TCRdb kept only the in-frame ones, dropping some. The sample has roughly 60,000 clones; roughly 79% are singletons. The CDR3 spans 17 residues. Trimming at V came to 4 bases and at J to 4 bases, leaving 12 bases not matched to a gene. Germline V gives CDR1 SGDLS, CDR2 YYNGEE. The entry originates in a study of a mutant IDH1 vaccine in newly diagnosed glioma. Turning to the study itself: The timing of visit V12 was week 35, and that of visit V13 was week 47. Regarding the study as a whole: Seemingly, pseudoprogression had no relation to changes in the top peripheral T cell clonotypes.

Time point of the sample: week 35, safety follow-up. The content of each vaccine dose was 300 ug of mutant IDH1 20-mer peptide, and topical imiquimod accompanied it. This TCR was recovered from a man aged 40-50 years with glioma. Sequenced here: PBMCs, sampled from a glioma patient whose treatment included an IDH1 peptide vaccine. V usage is TRBV9 and J usage is TRBJ1-3, with 9 bases aligning to TRBD1. CDR3 sequence: CASSPSPGTGSGNTIYF. CDR3 nucleotides: TGTGCCAGCAGCCCTAGTCCCGGGACAGGGTCCGGAAACACCATATATTTT.